Listed below are T cell receptor beta chains from one sample, sequenced in a study of cytomegalovirus exposure and HLA in healthy donors. Sequencing was performed with immunoSEQ multiplex PCR; in TCRdb, only in-frame clones are kept and a portion is missing. The profile shows roughly 100,000 clones, 83% of them singletons. The sample was PBMCs. These TCRs come from a man aged 18-30 years in good health and CMV-seronegative. Each CDR3 is given with its conserved first and last residue. A D gene is named only where the DNA matches it firmly. Rows give clone size only sometimes, using once, few, many, or a class for an expanded clone.

-,TRBJ2-1,TRBD2,TRBV27,CASSRTLAGGGNEQFF,TGTGCCAGCAGTCGCACCCTAGCGGGAGGGGGGAATGAGCAGTTCTTC
-,TRBJ2-7,-,TRBV28,CASTLQGGSYEQYF,TGTGCCAGCACCCTACAGGGGGGGTCCTACGAGCAGTACTTC
-,TRBJ1-5,TRBD1,TRBV6-6,CASSSDTGDSNQPQHF,TGTGCCAGCAGTTCGGACACAGGGGACAGCAATCAGCCCCAGCATTTT
-,TRBJ2-2,-,TRBV28,CASTRPGELFF,TGTGCCAGCACCAGGCCCGGGGAGCTGTTTTTT
-,TRBJ2-1,-,TRBV5-6,CASSPTRQRPYNEQFF,TGTGCCAGCAGCCCAACTCGACAGAGACCTTACAATGAGCAGTTCTTC
-,TRBJ2-7,-,TRBV25-1,CASEKEGQTRDEQYF,TGTGCCAGCGAAAAGGAAGGACAGACCAGGGACGAGCAGTACTTC
-,TRBJ2-3,TRBD2,TRBV5-1,CASSLAAVAGERNTQYF,TGCGCCAGCAGCTTGGCGGCGGTCGCGGGAGAGAGAAATACGCAGTATTTT
-,TRBJ1-3,TRBD1,TRBV5-4,CASSQGTGNIVTGNTIYF,TGTGCCAGCAGCCAAGGGACAGGGAACATTGTGACTGGAAACACCATATATTTT
once,TRBJ2-5,TRBD1,TRBV27,CASSKGQGEETQYF,TGTGCCAGCAGTAAGGGACAGGGGGAAGAGACCCAGTACTTC
-,TRBJ2-7,TRBD1,TRBV5-4,CASSHGQGNKDEQYF,TGTGCCAGCAGCCACGGACAGGGGAATAAGGACGAGCAGTACTTC
-,TRBJ2-1,TRBD1,TRBV2,CASSDRDRGGYEQFF,TGTGCCAGCAGTGACCGGGACAGGGGCGGTTACGAGCAGTTCTTC
-,TRBJ1-1,-,TRBV11-2,CASSLDPGGEAFF,TGTGCCAGCAGCTTAGATCCTGGCGGAGAAGCTTTCTTT
-,TRBJ1-1,-,TRBV7-3,CASSLVGGNTEAFF,TGTGCCAGCAGCCTGGTAGGAGGGAACACTGAAGCTTTCTTT
-,TRBJ2-7,TRBD1,TRBV11-2,CASSLGDSSSGYEQYF,TGTGCCAGCAGCTTAGGGGACAGTAGCAGTGGCTACGAGCAGTACTTC
-,TRBJ2-1,-,TRBV19,CASSDLRGGADEQFF,TGTGCCAGTAGTGATCTGCGGGGCGGGGCGGATGAGCAGTTCTTC
-,TRBJ2-7,-,TRBV28,CASKEGIQTYEQYF,TGTGCCAGCAAGGAGGGGATCCAGACCTACGAGCAGTACTTC
-,TRBJ2-2,TRBD1,TRBV18,CASSPNERGPFTTGELFF,TGTGCCAGCTCACCCAATGAGAGGGGGCCTTTTACCACCGGGGAGCTGTTTTTT
-,TRBJ2-7,-,TRBV5-8,CASSLYRSSYEQYF,TGTGCCAGCAGCTTGTACCGGTCCTCCTACGAGCAGTACTTC
few,TRBJ2-7,TRBD2,TRBV4-3,CASSQGTGTSGSYEQYF,TGCGCCAGCAGCCAGGGGACCGGGACTAGCGGATCCTACGAGCAGTACTTC
once,TRBJ1-1,-,TRBV5-1,CASSLGEGTEAFF,TGCGCCAGCAGCTTGGGGGAGGGCACTGAAGCTTTCTTT